This TCR beta chain is drawn from a study of blood T cell repertoires in COVID-19. The germline V gene has CDR1 MNHEY and CDR2 SMNVEV (reference sequence). V was shortened by 4 bases and J by 10 bases, with 22 bases between the two germline ends. The CDR3 runs to 15 residues. In the study's own analysis: Amplification from reference gene primers served as the basis for estimated nucleated cell counts. Method: immunoSEQ multiplex PCR; TCRdb's copy keeps in-frame clones and lacks some. V and J calls and clone size are copied from that table; D and trimming were computed from the DNA. Of under 200,000 clones detected, roughly 80% appear once; the ten largest clones hold about 5.5%. Recruitment covered roughly 24 US areas and drew participants whose ages spanned roughly 18 to 100 years.

The V and J genes are TRBV27 and TRBJ1-1, with D perhaps TRBD1 (5 bases). The origin of this receptor is a woman aged 60 to 75 with acute COVID-19. Sequenced material: PBMCs or T cells enriched from blood (not recorded which). CDR3 sequence reads: CASSSGNVVSRGAFF. Written as DNA, the CDR3 is TGTGCCAGCAGTTCAGGGAACGTGGTCAGTCGTGGAGCTTTCTTT.